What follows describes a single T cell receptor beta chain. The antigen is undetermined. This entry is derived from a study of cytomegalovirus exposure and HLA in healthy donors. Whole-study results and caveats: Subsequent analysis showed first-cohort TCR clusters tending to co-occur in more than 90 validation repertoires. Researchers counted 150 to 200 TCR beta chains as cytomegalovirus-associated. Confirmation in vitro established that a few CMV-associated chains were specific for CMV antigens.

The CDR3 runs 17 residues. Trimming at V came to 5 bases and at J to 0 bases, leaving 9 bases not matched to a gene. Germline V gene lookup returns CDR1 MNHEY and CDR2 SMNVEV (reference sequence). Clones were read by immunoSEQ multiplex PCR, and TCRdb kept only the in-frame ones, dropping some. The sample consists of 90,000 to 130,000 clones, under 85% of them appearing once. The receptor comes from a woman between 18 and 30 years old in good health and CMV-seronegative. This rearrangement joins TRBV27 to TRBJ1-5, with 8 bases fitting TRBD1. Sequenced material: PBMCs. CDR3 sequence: CASSRTGNLYSNQPQHF. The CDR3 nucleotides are TGTGCCAGCAGTCGGACAGGGAACCTTTATAGCAATCAGCCCCAGCATTTT.